The text below deals with one T cell receptor beta chain. Per the authors' pipeline: Estimates of nucleated cell counts were drawn from the amplification of reference gene primers. The data were produced by immunoSEQ multiplex PCR, yet TCRdb's version contains in-frame clones alone and is incomplete. That table gives V, J and clone size, and the DNA gave D and trimming. The data show over 150,000 clones, 80% to 90% seen once. The sample is drawn from a study of blood T cell repertoires in COVID-19. About the study: Some COVID-19 samples were acute and others convalescent; all came from the United States, Italy and Spain. Sources were T cells, B-cell-depleted T cells, or PBMCs; the material itself was cDNA or gDNA.

The CDR3 has 17 amino acids. Germline V lookup: CDR1 SEHNR, CDR2 FQNEAQ (reference sequence). J gave up 0 bases and V 5 bases, and 9 bases lay outside the gene matches. The chain is built from TRBV7-9 and TRBJ2-1, with TRBD2 matching over 8 bases. This sequence originates from a man aged 25-45 years with acute or convalescent COVID-19. Material for sequencing was peripheral blood. The CDR3 region is CASSPRGGGTSYNEQFF. Written as DNA, the CDR3 is TGTGCCAGCAGCCCCAGGGGCGGGGGGACCTCCTACAATGAGCAGTTCTTC. The whole variable domain, filled in from reference TRBV7-9 and TRBJ2-1, reads DTGVSQNPRHKITKRGQNVTFRCDPISEHNRLYWYRQTLGQGPEFLTYFQNEAQLEKSRLLSDRFSAERPKGSFSTLEIQRTEQGDSAMYLCASSPRGGGTSYNEQFFGPGTRLTVL.